Shown below are 8 T cell receptor beta chains from a single sample sequenced in a study of CD8 T cells in ankylosing spondylitis. Findings and caveats of the study: Seemingly characteristic of ankylosing spondylitis blood was a TCR beta motif consisting of under 10 highly homologous variants.

The antigens for these receptors are not known. TCRdb independently ran MiXCR on the 5' RACE reads; one entry per CDR3 protein. In the table there are approximately 540,000 distinct CDR3 sequences, 9.5% to 15% of which are singletons. Sequencing used blood, either unsorted or a sorted T cell fraction (not recorded which). The receptors come from a male donor with ankylosing spondylitis.

This chain uses TRBV5-6 with TRBJ2-7; D unclear. CDR3 length: 16 amino acids. Germline loops: CDR1 SGHDT, CDR2 YYEEEE. Between the trimmed V and J ends, which lost 3 bases and 6 bases, there was a span of 22 bases. The chain's CDR3 is CASSSSERASSGEQYF. CDR3 bases: TGTGCCAGCAGCTCTTCGGAACGGGCCTCCTCCGGCGAGCAGTACTTC.

This clonotype came up a few times. CDR3 nucleotides: TGTGCCACCAGTGAGGCAGGGGGCGAGAGTCATGAGCAGTTCTTC. It translates to CATSEAGGESHEQFF. The chain recombines TRBV24-1 with TRBJ2-1; 8 bases match TRBD1. CDR1 and CDR2 (germline): KGHDR, SFDVKD. This CDR3 has 15 amino acids. The V segment lost 4 bases and the J segment 8 bases; nucleotides outside the gene matches: 9.

This clonotype was detected only a few times. This sequence joins TRBV20-1 and TRBJ1-2; possibly TRBD1 for D (5 bases). The CDR3 consists of 14 residues. From germline, CDR1 is DFQATT and CDR2 SNEGSKA (reference sequence). Trimming left V 5 bases short and J 7 bases short, with 20 bases between. The CDR3 nucleotides are TGCAGTGCTCAGCCCCAGGCAGGGTACGGTGGCTACACCTTC. This gives the protein CSAQPQAGYGGYTF.

This clonotype was counted only a few times. V is TRBV12-3 or TRBV12-4 and J is TRBJ1-2; 7 positions match TRBD1. Trimming took 0 bases from V and 2 from J; bases not matched to a gene: 6. The CDR3 loop spans 16 amino acids. CDR3 in DNA: TGTGCCAGCAGTTTAGCACGGACAGGAATCAACTATGGCTACACCTTC. Its protein is CASSLARTGINYGYTF.

This clonotype was seen more than once but under ten times. The chain couples TRBV2 to TRBJ2-2; D unresolved. In germline, CDR1 is SNHLY, CDR2 FYNNEI. The CDR3 contains 14 residues. The V and J ends lost 4 bases and 6 bases respectively, with 12 bases between them. The chain's CDR3 is CASSAVDGPGELFF. CDR3 nucleotides: TGTGCCAGCAGTGCGGTCGACGGACCCGGGGAGCTGTTTTTT. The variable domain in full, completed from reference TRBV2 and TRBJ2-2, reads EPEVTQTPSHQVTQMGQEVILRCVPISNHLYFYWYRQILGQKVEFLVSFYNNEISEKSEIFDDQFSVERPDGSNFTLKIRSTKLEDSAMYFCASSAVDGPGELFFGEGSRLTVL.

V gene TRBV24-1 combines with J gene TRBJ2-6; 9 nucleotides match TRBD1. CDR3 size: 19 residues. Germline CDR1 KGHDR, CDR2 SFDVKD. The ends lost 3 bases at V and 0 bases at J; junction bases unmatched: 8. The CDR3 coding sequence is TGTGCCACCAGTGATGCTACGGGACAGGGACGCTCTGGGGCCAACGTCCTGACTTTC. Protein sequence: CATSDATGQGRSGANVLTF.

This clonotype came up a few times. V and J are TRBV15 and TRBJ2-2, with D perhaps TRBD2 (6 bases). This CDR3 spans 15 amino acids. From germline, CDR1 is LNHNV and CDR2 YYDKDF (reference sequence). The V gene lost 6 bases and the J gene lost 1 base, with 12 bases spanning the gap. CDR3 bases: TGTGCCACCAGTCGGGAGCGCCTGAACACCGGGGAGCTGTTTTTT. Translating gives CATSRERLNTGELFF.

The chain is built from TRBV5-1 and TRBJ1-3, with D possibly being TRBD1 (5 bases). Germline lookup yields CDR1 SGHRS and CDR2 YFSETQ. V lost 4 bases to trimming and J lost 0 bases, with 20 bases between them. The CDR3 consists of 18 residues. Written as DNA, the CDR3 is TGCGCCAGCAGCCGCGACCGGGCAGGGCCGGGCTCTGGAAACACCATATATTTT. Translating it yields CASSRDRAGPGSGNTIYF.